This T cell receptor beta chain was captured by sequencing in a study of blood T cell repertoires in COVID-19. Turning to the study itself: Sources were T cells, B-cell-depleted T cells, or PBMCs; the material itself was cDNA or gDNA.

Per the authors' pipeline: Reference gene primer amplification gave nucleated cell count estimates. Clones were sequenced by immunoSEQ multiplex PCR, and TCRdb holds only the in-frame ones, with some missing. V and J calls and clone size are given by that table; D and trimming were obtained from the DNA. The top ten hold 1.5% to 2% of the sample, which has some 97,000 clones, around nine tenths seen once. The germline gives CDR1 MDHEN, CDR2 SYDVKM. This CDR3 is built from 14 residues. Trimming pared 1 base from V and 0 bases from J, leaving 6 bases between. Sample: peripheral blood. The TCR originated in a man aged 55 to 70 with acute or convalescent COVID-19. The chain is built from TRBV28 and TRBJ1-2; D is ambiguous. The DNA for the CDR3 is TGTGCCAGCAGTTTATCCGGGACTAACTATGGCTACACCTTC. Translating gives CASSLSGTNYGYTF.